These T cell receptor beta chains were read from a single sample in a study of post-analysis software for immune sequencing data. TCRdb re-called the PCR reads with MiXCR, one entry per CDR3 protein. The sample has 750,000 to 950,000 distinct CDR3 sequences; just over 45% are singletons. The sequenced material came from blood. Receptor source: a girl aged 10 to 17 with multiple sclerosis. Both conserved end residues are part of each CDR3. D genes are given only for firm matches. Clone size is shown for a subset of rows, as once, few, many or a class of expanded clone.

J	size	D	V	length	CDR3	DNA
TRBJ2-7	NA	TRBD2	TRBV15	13	CATRPSGTYEQYF	TGTGCCACCCGGCCTAGCGGTACCTACGAGCAGTACTTC
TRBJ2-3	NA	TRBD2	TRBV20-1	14	CSASREESTDTQYF	TGCAGTGCTTCTCGGGAGGAGAGCACAGATACGCAGTATTTT
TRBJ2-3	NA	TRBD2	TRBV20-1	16	CSARDPGLGGPDTQYF	TGCAGTGCTAGAGATCCGGGACTAGGAGGCCCAGATACGCAGTATTTT
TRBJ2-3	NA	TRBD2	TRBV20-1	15	CSAAGLGPRTDTQYF	TGCAGTGCCGCTGGACTAGGGCCCCGCACAGATACGCAGTATTTT
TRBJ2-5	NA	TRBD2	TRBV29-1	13	CSVSGSWQETQYF	TGCAGCGTTAGCGGGAGCTGGCAAGAGACCCAGTACTTC
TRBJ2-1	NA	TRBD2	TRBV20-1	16	CSASGTSGSTGNEQFF	TGCAGTGCTTCCGGGACTAGCGGGAGTACGGGCAATGAGCAGTTCTTC
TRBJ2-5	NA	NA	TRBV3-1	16	CASSQVSTTGEETQYF	TGTGCCAGCAGCCAAGTCTCCACGACGGGAGAAGAGACCCAGTACTTC
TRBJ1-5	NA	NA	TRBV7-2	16	CASSFSGTRGTQPQHF	TGTGCCAGCAGCTTCTCCGGGACAAGGGGTACTCAGCCCCAGCATTTT
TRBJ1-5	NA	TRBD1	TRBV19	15	CATDPGTGLGQPQHF	TGTGCCACCGACCCGGGGACAGGGCTCGGTCAGCCCCAGCATTTT
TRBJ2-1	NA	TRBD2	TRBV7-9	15	CASSSGTSGRFGQFF	TGTGCCAGCTCTTCCGGGACTAGCGGGAGGTTTGGGCAGTTCTTC
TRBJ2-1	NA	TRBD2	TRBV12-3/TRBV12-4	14	CASRGGRFNNEQFF	TGTGCCAGCAGGGGCGGGAGGTTTAACAATGAGCAGTTCTTC
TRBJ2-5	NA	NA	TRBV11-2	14	CASSQNLAQETQYF	TGTGCCAGCAGCCAGAACCTAGCTCAAGAGACCCAGTACTTC
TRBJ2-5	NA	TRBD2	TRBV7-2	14	CASSTDSGRETQYF	TGTGCCAGCAGCACGGATTCCGGGAGGGAGACCCAGTACTTC
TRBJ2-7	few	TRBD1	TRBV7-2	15	CASSYTGTGTYGQYF	TGTGCCAGCAGTTACACCGGGACAGGGACCTACGGGCAGTACTTC
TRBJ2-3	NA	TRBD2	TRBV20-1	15	CSAHKLTSSPDTQYF	TGCAGTGCCCATAAGCTGACTAGCAGCCCAGATACGCAGTATTTT
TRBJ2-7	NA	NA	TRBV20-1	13	CSARDGNSYEQYF	TGCAGTGCTAGAGATGGTAACTCCTACGAGCAGTACTTC
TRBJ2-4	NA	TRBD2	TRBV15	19	CATTLEGASGIPAKNIQYF	TGTGCCACCACCCTAGAGGGGGCTAGCGGGATCCCAGCCAAAAACATTCAGTACTTC
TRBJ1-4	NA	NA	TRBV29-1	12	CSVEGREGKLFF	TGCAGCGTTGAGGGGAGGGAGGGAAAACTGTTTTTT
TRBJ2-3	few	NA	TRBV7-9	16	CASSSESGSSTDTQYF	TGTGCCAGCAGCTCAGAGAGCGGGTCCTCCACAGATACGCAGTATTTT
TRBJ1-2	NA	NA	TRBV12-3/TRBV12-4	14	CASSPGSANYGYTF	TGTGCCAGCAGCCCAGGTTCAGCTAACTATGGCTACACCTTC
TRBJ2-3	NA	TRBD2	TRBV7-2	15	CASSIAGVRTDTQYF	TGTGCCAGCAGCATAGCGGGTGTCCGAACAGATACGCAGTATTTT
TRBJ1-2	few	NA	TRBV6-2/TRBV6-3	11	CASSYPDGYTF	TGTGCCAGCAGTTACCCCGATGGCTACACCTTC
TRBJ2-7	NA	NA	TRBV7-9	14	CASSFDGQGGEQYF	TGTGCCAGCAGCTTCGACGGGCAGGGCGGCGAGCAGTACTTC
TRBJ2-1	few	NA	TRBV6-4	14	CASGESEGAGEQFF	TGTGCCAGCGGGGAATCGGAAGGGGCAGGGGAGCAGTTCTTC
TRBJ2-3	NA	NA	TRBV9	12	CASSVGRGTQYF	TGTGCCAGCAGCGTAGGTCGGGGGACGCAGTATTTT
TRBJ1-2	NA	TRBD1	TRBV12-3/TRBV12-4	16	CASSLGSGTGLYGYTF	TGTGCCAGCAGTTTAGGATCCGGGACAGGACTCTATGGCTACACCTTC
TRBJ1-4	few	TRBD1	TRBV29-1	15	CSVGGQGAANEKLFF	TGCAGCGTTGGGGGACAGGGGGCAGCTAATGAAAAACTGTTTTTT
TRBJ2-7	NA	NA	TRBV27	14	CASSQGLPPYEQYF	TGTGCCAGCAGTCAAGGACTGCCCCCCTACGAGCAGTACTTC
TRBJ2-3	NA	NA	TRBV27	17	CASSPYGAGGSTDTQYF	TGTGCCAGCAGCCCATATGGGGCAGGGGGGTCCACAGATACGCAGTATTTT
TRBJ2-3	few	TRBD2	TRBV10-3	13	CAIMGEGADTQYF	TGTGCCATCATGGGGGAGGGTGCAGATACGCAGTATTTT
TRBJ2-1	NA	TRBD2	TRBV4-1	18	CASSQDSPSGSSYNEQFF	TGCGCCAGCAGCCAAGATTCGCCTAGCGGGAGCTCCTACAATGAGCAGTTCTTC
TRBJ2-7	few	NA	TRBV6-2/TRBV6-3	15	CASSPDSLGGYEQYF	TGTGCCAGCAGTCCGGACAGCCTCGGGGGCTACGAGCAGTACTTC
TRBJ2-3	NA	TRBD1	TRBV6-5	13	CAVQGPRTDTQYF	TGTGCCGTACAGGGGCCCCGCACAGATACGCAGTATTTT
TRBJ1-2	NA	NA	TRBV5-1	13	CASSPVRQGGYTF	TGCGCCAGCAGCCCGGTTCGGCAGGGCGGCTACACCTTC
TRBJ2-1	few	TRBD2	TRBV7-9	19	CASSSPIPLLAGGGNEQFF	TGTGCCAGCAGCTCACCGATCCCCCTACTAGCGGGAGGCGGAAATGAGCAGTTCTTC
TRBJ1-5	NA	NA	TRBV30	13	CAWSADSRQPQHF	TGTGCCTGGAGCGCGGACTCCAGGCAGCCCCAGCATTTT
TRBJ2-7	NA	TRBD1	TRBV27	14	CASRGTGRFYEQYF	TGTGCCAGCAGGGGGACAGGGAGGTTCTACGAGCAGTACTTC
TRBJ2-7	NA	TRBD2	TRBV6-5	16	CASSRVGTSGGEEQYF	TGTGCCAGCTCCAGGGTTGGGACGTCGGGGGGGGAAGAGCAGTACTTC
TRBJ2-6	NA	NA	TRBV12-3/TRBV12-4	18	CASSPNIRGVSGANVLTF	TGTGCCAGCAGTCCGAACATCCGGGGAGTGTCTGGGGCCAACGTCCTGACTTTC
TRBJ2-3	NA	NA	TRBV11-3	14	CASSWVRGSDTQYF	TGTGCCAGCAGCTGGGTGAGGGGCTCAGATACGCAGTATTTT
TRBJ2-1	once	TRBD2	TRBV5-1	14	CASSRGLAVLEQFF	TGCGCCAGCAGCCGGGGACTAGCGGTTCTAGAGCAGTTCTTC
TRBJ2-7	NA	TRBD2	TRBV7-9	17	CASSSGTSGSYSGEQYF	TGTGCCAGCAGCTCAGGGACTAGCGGGAGCTACTCTGGCGAGCAGTACTTC
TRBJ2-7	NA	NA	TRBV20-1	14	CSALYGEVSYEQYF	TGCAGTGCGCTTTATGGGGAAGTCTCCTACGAGCAGTACTTC
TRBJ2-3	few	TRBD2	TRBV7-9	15	CASSLASGGADTQYF	TGTGCCAGCAGCTTAGCTAGCGGGGGAGCAGATACGCAGTATTTT
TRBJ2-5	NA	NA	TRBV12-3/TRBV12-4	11	CASSLQRTQYF	TGTGCCAGCAGCCTACAGAGGACCCAGTACTTC
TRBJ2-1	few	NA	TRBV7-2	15	CASSFSGTTQNEQFF	TGTGCCAGCAGCTTTTCCGGGACCACGCAGAATGAGCAGTTCTTC
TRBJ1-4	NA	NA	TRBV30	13	CAWSKGGTEKLFF	TGTGCCTGGAGCAAGGGGGGGACTGAAAAACTGTTTTTT
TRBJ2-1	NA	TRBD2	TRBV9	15	CASSVEVAGGGEQFF	TGTGCCAGCAGCGTAGAGGTAGCGGGGGGGGGTGAGCAGTTCTTC
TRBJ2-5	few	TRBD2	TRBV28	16	CASRSGIAGDQETQYF	TGTGCCAGCAGGTCTGGTATAGCGGGAGACCAAGAGACCCAGTACTTC
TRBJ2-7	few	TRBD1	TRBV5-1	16	CASANRQGVSSYEQYF	TGCGCCAGTGCGAACAGGCAGGGGGTTAGCTCCTACGAGCAGTACTTC
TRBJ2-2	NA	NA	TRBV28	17	CASSLVTGTTNTGELFF	TGTGCCAGCAGTTTAGTGACGGGAACGACTAACACCGGGGAGCTGTTTTTT